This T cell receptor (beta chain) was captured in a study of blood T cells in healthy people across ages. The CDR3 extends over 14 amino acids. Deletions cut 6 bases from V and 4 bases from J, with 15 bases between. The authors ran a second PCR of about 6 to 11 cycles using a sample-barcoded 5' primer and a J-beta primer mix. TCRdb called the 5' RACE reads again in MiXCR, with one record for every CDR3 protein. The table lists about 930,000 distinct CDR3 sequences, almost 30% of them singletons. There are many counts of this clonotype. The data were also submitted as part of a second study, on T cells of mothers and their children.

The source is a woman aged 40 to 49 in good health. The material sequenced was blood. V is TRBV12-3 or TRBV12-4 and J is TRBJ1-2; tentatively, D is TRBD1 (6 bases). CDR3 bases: TGTGCCAGCAGCCCTGACAGGTTCAGCTATGGCTACACCTTC. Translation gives CASSPDRFSYGYTF.